This T cell receptor (beta chain) was profiled in a study of OX40 agonist ivuxolimab in advanced cancers. Notes on the research overall: Ivuxolimab was an agonistic, fully human IgG2 monoclonal antibody directed against OX40 (CD134), a costimulatory receptor. Intravenous ivuxolimab was administered to patients every 2 weeks at six dose levels: 0.01, 0.1, 0.3, 1.5, 3 and 10 mg/kg. Of the roughly 53 patients in dose escalation, about 19 had hepatocellular carcinoma, some 15 had melanoma, 9 had renal cell carcinoma and 9 had head and neck cancer. In the dose-escalation cohort, about four fifths of patients were male, and the mean age was roughly 56 years with a range of about 23 to 79. Prior anti-PD-1, anti-PD-L1 or anti-CTLA-4 therapy was permitted, and checkpoint inhibitors had been received by roughly two fifths of dose-escalation patients. Partial responses were achieved by three dose-escalation patients, of whom one had hepatocellular carcinoma and two had cutaneous melanoma. Peripheral TCRbeta sequencing was intended to test whether TCR sequence diversity was altered and clonal T-cell expansion was caused by ivuxolimab. The paper reports the monotherapy dose-escalation portion (N of about 50 patients) of the phase I ivuxolimab trial. Broad study findings and their caveats: The antigen specificity of the peripheral T cells that underwent clonal expansion was not determined. After ivuxolimab, more expanded clones were found on average in CD8+ T cells than in CD4+ T cells. Low levels of normalized T-cell clonal expansion were also shown by some nonresponding patients. Partial responders in the 0.1-3.0 mg/kg groups had among the lowest normalized peripheral clonal expansion, especially among CD8+ T cells. At doses from 0.1 to 3.0 mg/kg, clonal expansion was seen in both CD4+ and CD8+ blood T cells between baseline and week 6.

To sequence the TCRbeta CDR3 region, genomic DNA was isolated from the sorted cells. The immunoSEQ Assay was used to sequence the TCRbeta CDR3 regions. TCRdb provides this immuneACCESS table in a form limited to in-frame rearrangements. Some clones are lacking; in checked studies, under half of them reflect an unresolved V gene, and why the rest are absent is not known. In this sample the table shows 150,000 to 190,000 clones, around 94% of which occur a single time. The ten largest clonotypes hold 0.3% to 0.35% of the sample. Notes on this clone: This clone's antigen is unknown. No qualities accompany the bases; no much larger clone lies one base away.

Germline trimming amounts to 1 base on V and 0 bases on J, with 6 as the count of junction bases outside the gene matches. The germline V gene sets CDR1 to SGHDT and CDR2 to YYEEEE. The CDR3 runs 17 amino acids, cysteine and phenylalanine included. The kept DNA is CDR3 alone, 51 bases in frame from the first base. Patients with autoimmune disease history or receiving systemic immunosuppression were excluded from the trial. Peripheral blood for TCR sequencing was collected from all dose cohorts at baseline, on cycle 4 day 1, and on cycle 7 day 1. Samples were obtained from an open-label, multicenter, first-in-human phase I dose-escalation trial of ivuxolimab. The trial enrolled adults with locally advanced or metastatic head and neck squamous cell, hepatocellular, melanoma or renal cell carcinoma. Before TCR sequencing, CD4+ and CD8+ T cells were separately sorted from peripheral blood.

Specimen: CD4+ or CD8+ T cells sorted from blood, collected in a trial of the OX40 agonist ivuxolimab. Recombination joined TRBV5-6 with TRBJ2-3; the central 9 bases match TRBD2. The TCR was taken from an adult with an advanced solid tumor such as melanoma, head and neck, liver or kidney cancer. The bases are TGTGCCAGCAGCTTGTTGGTAGCGGGAGCTAGCACAGATACGCAGTATTTT. Translated, it gives CASSLLVAGASTDTQYF.